This is a list of T cell receptor beta chains from one sample in a study of graft-versus-host responses after intestinal transplantation. These receptors are not linked to any known antigen. Clones were read by immunoSEQ multiplex PCR, and TCRdb kept only the in-frame ones, dropping some. The sample lists more than 40,000 clones, about 95% occurring once. Sequenced here: unstimulated CD8+ T cells sorted from spleen or lymph node cells, sampled before transplant. The receptor set was obtained from a human donor who was the organ donor for an intestinal transplant. Each CDR3 is given with its conserved first and last residue. Each record gives: V gene, J gene, D gene, clone size, CDR3 length, CDR3 DNA, CDR3 protein. A D gene is named only where the DNA matches it firmly. Where a row states a size, it is once, few, many or the class of an expanded clone; other rows omit it.

>TRBV7-2|TRBJ2-1|NA|NA|14
TGTGCCAGCAGCTTAATTACTAACTCCAATGAGCAGTTCTTC
CASSLITNSNEQFF
>TRBV15|TRBJ2-2|NA|NA|15
TGTGCCACCAGCAGCGTCGCTAGGGGAGCCGGGGAGCTGTTTTTT
CATSSVARGAGELFF
>TRBV7-9|TRBJ2-3|TRBD2|NA|17
TGTGCCAGCAGCCCAGCGGGGGGGTTGATTCTCACAGATACGCAGTATTTT
CASSPAGGLILTDTQYF
>TRBV5-6|TRBJ2-7|NA|NA|16
TGTGCCAGCAGCTCCCTACTAGACAGGAGCCCCTACGAGCAGTACTTC
CASSSLLDRSPYEQYF
>TRBV30|TRBJ2-1|TRBD2|NA|13
TGTGCCTGGAGTGTACTCGGGGGGGATGAGCAGTTCTTC
CAWSVLGGDEQFF
>TRBV5-6|TRBJ1-1|NA|NA|13
TGTGCCAGCAGCCAGACGGGGGACACTGAAGCTTTCTTT
CASSQTGDTEAFF
>TRBV18|TRBJ2-7|NA|once|15
TGTGCCAGCTCACCACCGCCAGGGAATTCCTACGAGCAGTACTTC
CASSPPPGNSYEQYF
>TRBV27|TRBJ2-7|TRBD1|few|14
TGTGCCAGCAGTCAATCCGGGACAGGGGGCGAGCAGTACTTC
CASSQSGTGGEQYF
>TRBV9|TRBJ2-1|TRBD1|NA|15
TGTGCCAGCAGCGTAGGGGACAGGTTATTCAATGAGCAGTTCTTC
CASSVGDRLFNEQFF
>TRBV13|TRBJ1-2|TRBD1|NA|15
TGTGCCAGCGGCGCTCCGGGACAGGGGACTCTTGGCTACACCTTC
CASGAPGQGTLGYTF
>TRBV13|TRBJ2-7|TRBD1|NA|15
TGTGCCAGCAGTATTACCGGGACAGGGTTTTACGAGCAGTACTTC
CASSITGTGFYEQYF
>TRBV6-6|TRBJ1-1|NA|NA|13
TGTGCCAGCAGTTACTCCCTCGCCGGGGCGGCTTTCTTT
CASSYSLAGAAFF
>TRBV5-1|TRBJ2-7|TRBD2|NA|15
TGCGCCAGCAGCTGGACTAGCGGGGGGGATTACGAGCAGTACTTC
CASSWTSGGDYEQYF
>TRBV19|TRBJ2-2|NA|NA|15
TGTGCCAGTAGCTTGACAGGTTTCAACACCGGGGAGCTGTTTTTT
CASSLTGFNTGELFF
>TRBV6-5|TRBJ2-7|TRBD1|NA|14
TGTGCCAGCGCAACCGGGACAGGGATCTACGAGCAGTACTTC
CASATGTGIYEQYF
>TRBV27|TRBJ1-1|TRBD1|NA|15
TGTGCCAGCAGTTCACGGGACAGTATGAACACTGAAGCTTTCTTT
CASSSRDSMNTEAFF
>TRBV11-2|TRBJ1-6|NA|NA|13
TGTGCCAGCAGCTTAACAGTACTATCACCCCTCCACTTT
CASSLTVLSPLHF
>TRBV4-3|TRBJ2-1|NA|NA|18
TGCGCCAGCAGCCAAGATGGGTTGGCCTACGACTCCTACAATGAGCAGTTCTTC
CASSQDGLAYDSYNEQFF